The T cell receptor (beta chain) described here comes from a study of blood T cell repertoires in COVID-19. Study-level information: Collection of acute and convalescent COVID-19 samples took place in the United States, Italy and Spain. T cells, B-cell-depleted T cells, or PBMCs supplied cDNA or gDNA.

The germline V and J ends were trimmed by 7 bases and 6 bases, with 13 bases remaining between them. The germline CDR1 and CDR2 sequences are MDHEN and SYDVKM. The CDR3 loop spans 13 amino acids. Enrolment of Seattle patients took place during active infection, and they were followed longitudinally. Original processing notes: Using reference gene primer amplification, nucleated cell counts were estimated. TCRdb's table, derived via immunoSEQ multiplex PCR, lists solely in-frame clones and lacks some. V and J calls and clone size come straight from that table; D and trimming were deduced from the DNA. The sample holds about 160,000 clones, around 83% seen once.

Sequencing input: peripheral blood. The chain joins TRBV28 to TRBJ1-5; D may be TRBD1 (6 bases). This receptor was taken from a woman in her fifties or sixties with COVID-19, enrolled during active disease. CDR3 DNA sequence: TGTGCCAGCATAGCAGGGGCCAGTCAGCCCCAGCATTTT. Amino acid sequence: CASIAGASQPQHF.